This section outlines one T cell receptor beta chain sequence together with its context. This clonotype has more than one count but fewer than ten. Its cognate antigen has yet to be identified. Nothing much larger sits one base from this clone, and base qualities are not available. The study used an expanded emulsion RT-PCR method with primers for all TCR V genes to analyze paired alpha-beta TCRs of CD8+ T cells. CD8+ T cells were isolated with a CD8 positive selection kit and incubated overnight in roughly 9.6 IU/mL IL-2 before emulsion RT-PCR. These data originate in a study of T cell repertoires in breast cancer (TCRdb year 2016). For the study in its entirety: The study profiled tumors, lymph nodes and peripheral blood lymphocytes from breast cancer patients, plus peripheral blood from healthy control donors. Sequencing yielded on average approximately 540,000 sequences per sample and 9.5 to 10 reads per input cell. Tumor-free lymph nodes were processed with no enzymatic digestion, and blood samples were separated using Ficoll. After being minced and digested with Liberase and DNase, tumors and tumor-involved lymph nodes were passed through 70-um and 40-um filters. Because breast cancer has a low mutational burden and common mutations are rare, the study reasoned that TCRs shared between breast cancer patients would target shared antigens. Most of the roughly 21 patient tumors analyzed for shared TCRs were ER+/PR+. Nine healthy donors, of an age range similar to that of the patients, were included as controls.

Results the study describes overall, beyond this receptor: Genuine antitumor clones may have been missed because singleton TCRs were discarded and only part of each tumor was sampled. Emulsion RT-PCR was considered qualitative rather than quantitative, because transcript abundance and primer differences skewed the recovery of clones. Shared TCRs were encoded by various nucleotide sequences, which suggests selection and expansion based on antigen. Possible tumor specificity was suggested for some 17 TCR pairs that were shared across seven or more patient tumors yet rarely found in control blood. Sentinel lymph nodes involved by tumor shared about fourfold more TCRs with matched tumor repertoires than tumor-free nodes did (about 8.3% versus 1.9%).

The protocol used for the library was emulsion pairing. A second nested PCR with blocking oligos suppressed unpaired genes, then a third nested PCR added Illumina adaptors and barcodes. Each master mix for emulsion RT-PCR held about 5,000-250,000 T cells along with C-region, Stepout and V-region primers. The Micellula Emulsion and Purification Kit was used to generate emulsions, and Qiagen OneStep RT-PCR reagents were used for RT-PCR. Pooled libraries were sequenced with paired-end 2 x 250 reads on an Illumina MiSeq. The study's own analysis went as follows. Read pairs were joined in Galaxy and clipped at the engineered overlap into separate alpha and beta files, and reads that were not clipped were discarded. Alpha-beta pairs were assigned with CompleteTCR, a MiTCR-based pipeline that links chains sharing read cluster identifiers using an R script. TCR sequences that were observed only once, about 1-3.4% of the total, were removed as potential sequencing errors. TCRdb reanalyzed the raw reads on its own, using fastp at Q25 for trimming and MiXCR for clone calling, and kept in-frame beta chains. Rows are unified per CDR3 protein, each entry keeping the most common DNA and genes. The V and J calls, along with clone size, are taken from TCRdb and not from the paper's own processing. The sample table holds approximately 37,000 distinct CDR3 sequences, of which 35% to 50% were seen once. The leading ten clones occupy around 59% of the sample.

The TCR was taken from a pool of human donors with breast cancer or a healthy control (not recorded which). Source material: CD8+ T cells.

CDR3 reads: CASSQDPRQPQHF. The nucleotides read TGTGCCAGCAGCCAAGACCCGAGGCAGCCCCAGCATTTT. The V gene is TRBV3-1 and the J gene is TRBJ1-5; the D gene is unclear. Cut back by 0 bases and 7 bases, the V and J ends lie 7 bases apart. The CDR3 spans 13 residues, from the cysteine through the phenylalanine. The CDR3 DNA has 39 bases and is translated from base 1. Via the germline V gene (reference sequence), CDR1 is LGHDT and CDR2 YNNKEL.